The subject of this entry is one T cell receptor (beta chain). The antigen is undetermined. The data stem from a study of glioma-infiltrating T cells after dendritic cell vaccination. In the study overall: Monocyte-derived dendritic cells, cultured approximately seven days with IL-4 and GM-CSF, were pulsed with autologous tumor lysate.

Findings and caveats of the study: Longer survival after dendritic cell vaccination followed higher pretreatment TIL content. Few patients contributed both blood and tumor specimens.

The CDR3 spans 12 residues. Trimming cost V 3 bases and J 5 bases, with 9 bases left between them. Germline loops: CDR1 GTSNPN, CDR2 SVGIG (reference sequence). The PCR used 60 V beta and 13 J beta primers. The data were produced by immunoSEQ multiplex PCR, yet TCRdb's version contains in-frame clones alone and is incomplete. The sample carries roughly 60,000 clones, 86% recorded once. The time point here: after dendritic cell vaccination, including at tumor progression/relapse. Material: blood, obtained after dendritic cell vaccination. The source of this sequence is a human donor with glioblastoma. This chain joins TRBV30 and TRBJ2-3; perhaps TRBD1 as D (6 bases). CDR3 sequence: CAWSQGGDTQYF. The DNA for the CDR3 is TGTGCCTGGAGCCAAGGGGGAGATACGCAGTATTTT.